The rows below give T cell receptor beta chains drawn from one sample of a study of blood T cells in healthy people across ages. TCRdb processed the 5' RACE reads anew with MiXCR; each CDR3 protein has one entry. This table holds roughly 700,000 distinct CDR3 sequences, 49% found once. Sequenced sample: blood. Receptor source: a woman aged 55-70 years in good health. The CDR3 runs from the conserved cysteine through the conserved F or W. A D gene is named only where the DNA matches it firmly. Size tells how often a clone was seen (once, few, many) or the class of an expanded clone, and some rows leave it out.

J,size,D,V,CDR3,DNA
TRBJ2-7,.,TRBD2,TRBV24-1,CATSDTSGTNYNEQYF,TGTGCCACCAGTGATACCTCCGGGACTAACTACAATGAGCAGTACTTC
TRBJ2-5,.,.,TRBV2,CASSDSGTQYF,TGTGCCAGCAGTGATAGCGGGACCCAGTACTTC
TRBJ2-7,many,.,TRBV12-3/TRBV12-4,CASREGQSYEQYF,TGTGCCAGCAGGGAGGGGCAGTCTTACGAGCAGTACTTC
TRBJ2-1,.,TRBD1,TRBV5-1,CASSSGGTGGYEQFF,TGCGCCAGCAGCTCCGGGGGGACAGGGGGCTATGAGCAGTTCTTC
TRBJ2-7,few,.,TRBV28,CASRENVEQYF,TGTGCCAGCAGGGAGAATGTCGAGCAGTACTTC
TRBJ2-7,.,.,TRBV7-2,CASSLRDGSSYEQYF,TGTGCCAGCAGCCTCCGGGACGGGAGCTCCTACGAGCAGTACTTC
TRBJ2-6,once,.,TRBV5-1,CASSLGVLGSGANVLTF,TGCGCCAGCAGCTTGGGGGTACTGGGCTCTGGGGCCAACGTCCTGACTTTC
TRBJ2-7,.,TRBD2,TRBV5-5,CASRSRTSGAYEQYF,TGTGCCAGCAGATCCCGGACTAGCGGTGCCTACGAGCAGTACTTC
TRBJ2-7,.,TRBD2,TRBV25-1,CASSESLAPVPYEQYF,TGTGCCAGCAGTGAATCACTAGCGCCAGTCCCCTACGAGCAGTACTTC
TRBJ1-5,.,.,TRBV5-5,CASSRGAGAQLNQPQHF,TGTGCCAGCAGTCGGGGGGCGGGGGCCCAACTCAATCAGCCCCAGCATTTT
TRBJ1-1,.,.,TRBV7-9,CASSQDSATEAFF,TGTGCCAGCAGCCAGGACAGTGCAACTGAAGCTTTCTTT
TRBJ2-7,.,TRBD1,TRBV28,CASSSGQGANYEQYF,TGTGCCAGCAGTTCAGGACAGGGGGCCAACTATGAGCAGTACTTC
TRBJ2-1,.,TRBD1,TRBV27,CASRRTGDDEQFF,TGTGCCAGCAGACGGACAGGGGACGATGAGCAGTTCTTC
TRBJ2-1,.,TRBD1,TRBV27,CASSDRDMNEQFF,TGTGCCAGCAGTGACAGGGACATGAATGAGCAGTTCTTC
TRBJ2-7,.,TRBD2,TRBV20-1,CSAPRLAGGSSSYNEQYF,TGCAGTGCTCCCCGACTAGCGGGAGGTTCGAGCTCCTACAATGAGCAGTACTTC
TRBJ2-7,.,TRBD2,TRBV20-1,CSASWGGSEQYF,TGCAGTGCTAGTTGGGGAGGGAGCGAGCAGTACTTC
TRBJ2-7,once,TRBD2,TRBV14,CASSQGSGTSGRKSSYEQYF,TGTGCCAGCAGCCAAGGGTCCGGGACTAGCGGGAGGAAAAGCTCCTACGAGCAGTACTTC
TRBJ2-3,.,TRBD2,TRBV6-5,CASSYNSGFSTDTQYF,TGTGCCAGCAGTTACAATAGCGGGTTCAGCACAGATACGCAGTATTTT
TRBJ2-4,.,.,TRBV7-2,CASSLETGVPKNIQYF,TGTGCCAGCAGCTTAGAAACAGGAGTCCCCAAAAACATTCAGTACTTC
TRBJ2-5,.,TRBD1,TRBV27,CASTKRDRVAEQYF,TGTGCCAGCACCAAACGGGACAGGGTAGCTGAGCAGTACTTC
TRBJ2-3,.,.,TRBV7-2,CASILDTYTDTPYF,TGTGCCAGCATCCTAGATACTTACACAGATACGCCGTATTTT
TRBJ1-5,.,TRBD1,TRBV20-1,CSARDPGQTIGQPQHF,TGCAGTGCTAGAGATCCGGGACAGACGATAGGTCAGCCCCAGCATTTT
TRBJ2-1,.,.,TRBV29-1,CSVEPQWAEQFF,TGCAGCGTTGAACCCCAGTGGGCTGAGCAGTTCTTC
TRBJ2-3,many,.,TRBV7-2,CASSLLPGDTQYF,TGTGCCAGCAGCTTGCTACCAGGAGATACGCAGTATTTT
TRBJ2-5,few,.,TRBV15,CATSRDGQLKETQYF,TGTGCCACCAGCAGAGATGGACAGTTGAAAGAGACCCAGTACTTC
TRBJ1-1,.,TRBD1,TRBV29-1,CSAVTGIINTEAFF,TGCAGCGCCGTGACAGGGATAATCAACACTGAAGCTTTCTTT
TRBJ2-7,few,TRBD2,TRBV6-2/TRBV6-3,CASMTSGRRILYEQYF,TGTGCCAGCATGACTAGCGGGAGGCGAATACTCTACGAGCAGTACTTC
TRBJ2-5,few,.,TRBV6-6,CASTAVEVQETQYF,TGTGCCAGCACGGCCGTTGAGGTTCAAGAGACCCAGTACTTC
TRBJ2-6,few,.,TRBV5-4,CASSLPPSSGANVLTF,TGTGCCAGCAGCTTGCCCCCGAGCTCTGGGGCCAACGTCCTGACTTTC
TRBJ2-7,.,.,TRBV20-1,CSAFRGSYNEQYF,TGCAGTGCTTTCAGGGGTTCCTACAATGAGCAGTACTTC
TRBJ2-7,.,.,TRBV6-2/TRBV6-3,CASSEEAAYEQYF,TGTGCCAGCAGCGAGGAAGCCGCCTACGAGCAGTACTTC
TRBJ2-7,.,TRBD1,TRBV27,CASRDREESDEQYF,TGTGCCAGCAGGGACAGGGAGGAATCTGACGAGCAGTACTTC
TRBJ1-6,few,.,TRBV2,CASSRDKFSYNSPLHF,TGTGCCAGCAGCCGGGACAAGTTCTCCTATAATTCACCCCTCCACTTT
TRBJ1-5,.,TRBD1,TRBV4-2,CASSQAQNAGTDSNQPQHF,TGTGCCAGCAGCCAAGCCCAGAACGCCGGGACAGATAGCAATCAGCCCCAGCATTTT
TRBJ1-5,.,TRBD1,TRBV20-1,CSARVRDRGGQPQHF,TGCAGTGCTAGAGTACGGGACAGGGGGGGACAGCCCCAGCATTTT
TRBJ2-1,.,.,TRBV7-2,CASSRPRPLRGYNEQFF,TGTGCCAGTAGCAGGCCCCGACCTCTAAGGGGCTACAATGAGCAGTTCTTC
TRBJ2-7,few,TRBD1,TRBV7-9,CASSLGDRGLYEQYF,TGTGCCAGCAGCTTAGGAGACAGGGGGCTCTACGAGCAGTACTTC
TRBJ2-3,.,TRBD2,TRBV5-1,CASSLVLAGVSTDTQYF,TGCGCCAGCAGCTTGGTTCTAGCGGGCGTCTCGACAGATACGCAGTATTTT
TRBJ2-1,once,TRBD1,TRBV28,CASSSPGQGFGNEQFF,TGTGCCAGCAGTTCACCGGGACAGGGATTTGGCAATGAGCAGTTCTTC
TRBJ2-1,few,.,TRBV4-3,CASSQGLVNEQFF,TGCGCCAGCAGCCAAGGACTAGTGAATGAGCAGTTCTTC
TRBJ1-1,.,.,TRBV29-1,CSVLGVTEAFF,TGCAGCGTCTTGGGGGTGACTGAAGCTTTCTTT
TRBJ2-7,.,TRBD1,TRBV29-1,CSVGTRDSYEQYF,TGCAGCGTTGGGACCCGGGACAGCTACGAGCAGTACTTC
TRBJ2-3,.,TRBD2,TRBV20-1,CSASPGLAADTQYF,TGCAGTGCTAGTCCGGGACTAGCGGCAGATACGCAGTATTTT
TRBJ1-2,.,.,TRBV18,CACSAKADYGYTF,TGTGCCTGCTCGGCCAAGGCGGACTATGGCTACACCTTC
TRBJ1-2,few,.,TRBV7-2,CASSLANYGYTF,TGTGCCAGCAGCTTAGCTAACTATGGCTACACCTTC
TRBJ1-5,.,.,TRBV28,CASRDRAINQPQHF,TGTGCCAGCAGAGACAGAGCCATCAATCAGCCCCAGCATTTT
TRBJ2-7,few,TRBD1,TRBV6-2/TRBV6-3,CATLTGIVGEQYF,TGTGCCACCCTGACAGGGATAGTGGGCGAGCAGTACTTC
TRBJ1-1,few,TRBD1,TRBV6-5,CASRNRGNTEAFF,TGTGCCAGCAGGAACAGGGGCAACACTGAAGCTTTCTTT
TRBJ1-1,few,.,TRBV12-3/TRBV12-4,CASSPGVTEAFF,TGTGCCAGCAGTCCCGGGGTCACTGAAGCTTTCTTT
TRBJ2-1,.,TRBD2,TRBV4-1,CASSQDGLAGGGLAEQFF,TGCGCCAGCAGCCAAGATGGCCTAGCGGGAGGAGGATTAGCTGAGCAGTTCTTC
TRBJ1-1,.,TRBD1,TRBV25-1,CASSDPGTGRRAAEAFF,TGTGCCAGCAGTGACCCCGGGACAGGGCGTCGAGCGGCTGAAGCTTTCTTT
TRBJ1-1,few,.,TRBV7-9,CASSLDSGGTEAFF,TGTGCCAGCAGCTTAGATAGTGGGGGCACTGAAGCTTTCTTT
TRBJ2-5,few,TRBD2,TRBV20-1,CSAQIASGGEQYF,TGCAGTGCTCAGATCGCTAGCGGGGGGGAGCAGTACTTC